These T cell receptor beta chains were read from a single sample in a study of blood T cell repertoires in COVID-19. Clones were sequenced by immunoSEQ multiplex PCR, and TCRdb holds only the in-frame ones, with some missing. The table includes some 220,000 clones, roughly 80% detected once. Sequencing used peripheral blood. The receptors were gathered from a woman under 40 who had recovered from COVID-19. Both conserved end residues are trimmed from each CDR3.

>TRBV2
ASRPDSYEQY
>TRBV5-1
ASGIKGGDNEQF
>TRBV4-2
ASSQSSLQGFKNIQY
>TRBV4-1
ASSQGASGFYNEQF
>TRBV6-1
ASSDTQGSGYT
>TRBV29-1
SVEALMGRGQGEQF
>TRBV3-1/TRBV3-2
ASSTPAAGSTNEQF
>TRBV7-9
ASSPGLAGATYEQY
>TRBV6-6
ASQGAIIRNTGELF
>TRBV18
ASTSNYGYT